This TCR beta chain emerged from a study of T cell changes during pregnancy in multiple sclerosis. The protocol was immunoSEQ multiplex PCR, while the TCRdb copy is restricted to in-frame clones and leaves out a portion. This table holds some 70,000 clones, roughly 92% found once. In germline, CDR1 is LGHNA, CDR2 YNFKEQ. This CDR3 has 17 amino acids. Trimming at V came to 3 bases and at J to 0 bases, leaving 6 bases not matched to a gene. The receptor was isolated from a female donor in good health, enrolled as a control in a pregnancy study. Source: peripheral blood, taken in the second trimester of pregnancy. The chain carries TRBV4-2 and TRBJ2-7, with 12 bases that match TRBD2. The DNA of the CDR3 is TGTGCCAGCAGCCATGATAGGACTAGCGGGGACTCCTACGAGCAGTACTTC. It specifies CASSHDRTSGDSYEQYF.